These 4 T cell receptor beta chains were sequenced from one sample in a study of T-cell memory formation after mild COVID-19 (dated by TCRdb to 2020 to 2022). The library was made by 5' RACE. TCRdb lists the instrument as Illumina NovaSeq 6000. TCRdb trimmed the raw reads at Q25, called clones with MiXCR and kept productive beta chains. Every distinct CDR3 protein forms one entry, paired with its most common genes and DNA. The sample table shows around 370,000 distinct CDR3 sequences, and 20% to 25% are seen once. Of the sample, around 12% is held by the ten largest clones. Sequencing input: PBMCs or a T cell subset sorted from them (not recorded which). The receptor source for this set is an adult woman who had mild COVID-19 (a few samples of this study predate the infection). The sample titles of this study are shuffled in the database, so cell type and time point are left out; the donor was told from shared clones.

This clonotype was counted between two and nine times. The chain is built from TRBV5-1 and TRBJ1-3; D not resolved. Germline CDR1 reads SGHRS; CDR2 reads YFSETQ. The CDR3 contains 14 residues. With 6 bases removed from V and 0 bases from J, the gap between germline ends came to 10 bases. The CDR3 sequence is CASKVANSGNTIYF. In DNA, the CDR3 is TGCGCCAGCAAGGTCGCCAACTCTGGAAACACCATATATTTT.

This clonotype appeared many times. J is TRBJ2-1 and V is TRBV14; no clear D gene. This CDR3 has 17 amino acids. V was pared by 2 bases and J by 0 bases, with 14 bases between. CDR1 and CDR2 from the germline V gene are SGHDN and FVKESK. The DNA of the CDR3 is TGTGCCAGCAGCCAACGGACCGGTATTAGCTCCTACAATGAGCAGTTCTTC. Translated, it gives CASSQRTGISSYNEQFF.

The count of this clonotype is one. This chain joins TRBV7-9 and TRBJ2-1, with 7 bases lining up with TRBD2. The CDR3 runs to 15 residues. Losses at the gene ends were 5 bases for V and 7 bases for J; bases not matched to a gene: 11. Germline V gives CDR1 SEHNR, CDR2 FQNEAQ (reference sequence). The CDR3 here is CASSRESLAANEQFF. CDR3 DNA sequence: TGTGCCAGCAGCCGCGAGTCGCTAGCGGCGAATGAGCAGTTCTTC.

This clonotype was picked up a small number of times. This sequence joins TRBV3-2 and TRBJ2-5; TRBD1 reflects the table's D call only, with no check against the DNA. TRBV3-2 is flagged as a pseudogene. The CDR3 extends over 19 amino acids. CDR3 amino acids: CASSHIQGRIFDRKETQYF. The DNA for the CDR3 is TGTGCCAGCAGCCATATTCAGGGGAGAATTTTCGATCGGAAAGAGACCCAGTACTTC.